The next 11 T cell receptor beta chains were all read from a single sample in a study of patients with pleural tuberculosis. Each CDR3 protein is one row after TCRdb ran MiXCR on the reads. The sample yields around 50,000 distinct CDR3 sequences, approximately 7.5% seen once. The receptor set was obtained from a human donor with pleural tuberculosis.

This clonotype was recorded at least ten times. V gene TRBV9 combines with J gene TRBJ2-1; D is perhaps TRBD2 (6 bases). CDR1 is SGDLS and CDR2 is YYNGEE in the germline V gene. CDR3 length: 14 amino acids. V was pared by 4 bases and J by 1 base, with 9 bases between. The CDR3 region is CASSRESSYNEQFF. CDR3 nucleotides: TGTGCCAGCAGCCGGGAGAGTTCCTACAATGAGCAGTTCTTC.

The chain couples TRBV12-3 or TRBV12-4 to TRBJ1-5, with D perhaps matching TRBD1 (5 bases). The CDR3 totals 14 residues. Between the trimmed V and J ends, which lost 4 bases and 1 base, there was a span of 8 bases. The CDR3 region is CASSSGRSNQPQHF. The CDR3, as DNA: TGTGCCAGCAGTTCGGGACGGAGCAATCAGCCCCAGCATTTT.

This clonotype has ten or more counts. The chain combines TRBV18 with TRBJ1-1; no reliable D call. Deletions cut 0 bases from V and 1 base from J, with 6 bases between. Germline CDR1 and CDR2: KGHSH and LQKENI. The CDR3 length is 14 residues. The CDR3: CASSPPGRNTEAFF. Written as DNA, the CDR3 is TGTGCCAGCTCACCACCCGGTAGGAACACTGAAGCTTTCTTT.

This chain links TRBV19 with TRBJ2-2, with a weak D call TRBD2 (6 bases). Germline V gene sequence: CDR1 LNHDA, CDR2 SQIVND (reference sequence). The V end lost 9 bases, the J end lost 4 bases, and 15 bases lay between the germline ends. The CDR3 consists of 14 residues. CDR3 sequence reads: CASGPGVLTGELFF. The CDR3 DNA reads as TGTGCCAGCGGGCCGGGAGTGCTCACCGGGGAGCTGTTTTTT.

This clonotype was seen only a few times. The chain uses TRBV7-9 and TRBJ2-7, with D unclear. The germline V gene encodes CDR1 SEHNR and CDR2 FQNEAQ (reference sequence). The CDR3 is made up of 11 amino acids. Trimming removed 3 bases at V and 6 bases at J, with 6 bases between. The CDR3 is CASSFEGEQYF. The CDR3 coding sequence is TGTGCCAGCAGCTTTGAAGGCGAGCAGTACTTC.

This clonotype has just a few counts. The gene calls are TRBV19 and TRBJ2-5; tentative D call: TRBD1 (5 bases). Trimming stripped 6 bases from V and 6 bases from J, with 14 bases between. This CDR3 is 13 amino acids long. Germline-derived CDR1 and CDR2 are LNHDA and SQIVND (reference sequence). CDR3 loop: CASSPQGLKTQYF. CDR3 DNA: TGTGCCAGTAGCCCTCAGGGTCTAAAGACCCAGTACTTC.

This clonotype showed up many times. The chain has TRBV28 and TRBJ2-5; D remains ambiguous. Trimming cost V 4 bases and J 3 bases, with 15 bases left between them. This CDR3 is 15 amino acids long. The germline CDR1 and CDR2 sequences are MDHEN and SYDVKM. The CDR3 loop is CASSYPGVNKETQYF. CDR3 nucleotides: TGTGCCAGCAGTTACCCCGGCGTCAATAAAGAGACCCAGTACTTC.

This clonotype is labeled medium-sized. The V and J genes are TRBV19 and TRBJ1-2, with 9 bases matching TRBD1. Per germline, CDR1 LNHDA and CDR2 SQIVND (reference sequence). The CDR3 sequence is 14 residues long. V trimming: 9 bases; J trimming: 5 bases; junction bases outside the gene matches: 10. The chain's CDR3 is CASSPSGQGYGYTF. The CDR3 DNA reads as TGTGCCAGCAGCCCCTCGGGACAGGGATATGGCTACACCTTC.

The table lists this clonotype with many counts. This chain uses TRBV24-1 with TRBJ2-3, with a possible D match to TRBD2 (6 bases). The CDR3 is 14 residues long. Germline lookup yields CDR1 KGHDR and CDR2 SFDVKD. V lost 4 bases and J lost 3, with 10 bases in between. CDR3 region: CATSEGAGTDTQYF. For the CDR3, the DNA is TGTGCCACCAGTGAGGGAGCGGGTACAGATACGCAGTATTTT.

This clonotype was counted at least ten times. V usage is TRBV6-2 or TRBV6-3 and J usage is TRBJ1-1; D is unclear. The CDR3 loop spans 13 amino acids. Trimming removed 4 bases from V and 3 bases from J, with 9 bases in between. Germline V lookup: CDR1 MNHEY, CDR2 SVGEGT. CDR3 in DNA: TGTGCCAGCAGTTTCAGGACCCACACTGAAGCTTTCTTT. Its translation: CASSFRTHTEAFF.

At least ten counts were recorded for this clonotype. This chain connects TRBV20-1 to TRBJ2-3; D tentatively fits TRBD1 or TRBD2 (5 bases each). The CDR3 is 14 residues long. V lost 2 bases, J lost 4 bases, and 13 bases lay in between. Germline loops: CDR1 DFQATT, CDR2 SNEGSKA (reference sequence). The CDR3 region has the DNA TGCAGTGCTAGATGGGACCAGAGAGCAGATACGCAGTATTTT. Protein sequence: CSARWDQRADTQYF.